This T cell receptor (beta chain) was identified in a study of T-cell memory formation after mild COVID-19. Study as a whole: In these data, TCR clusters were largely donor specific. Notes on the study in general: Later expanders leaned CD4+, whereas clones that contracted between day 15 and 85 were balanced CD4/CD8. Several responding clones turned up in pre-infection memory, indicating that cross-reactive memory may have taken part. Most CD4+ clones that shrank were in CM and EM, while CD8+ ones turned up in EMRA.

This CDR3 is built from 15 residues. CDR1 is SGDLS and CDR2 is YYNGEE in the germline V gene. Trimming removed 4 bases from V and 5 bases from J, with 17 bases in between. MiXCR, applied by TCRdb to the 5' RACE reads, yields one record per CDR3 protein. The repertoire has about 160,000 distinct CDR3 sequences, about a third of them found once; the top ten carry more than 10%. Note on this clonotype: Its specificity is not known.

This TCR derives from an adult woman who had mild COVID-19 (a few samples of this study predate the infection). Cell type and time point are not known. Sequenced: PBMCs or a T cell subset sorted from them (not recorded which). This sequence joins TRBV9 and TRBJ2-3; D tentatively reads TRBD1 or TRBD2 (5 bases each). The DNA for the CDR3 is TGTGCCAGCAGCCCTGAGGGGCAGGGTAGAGATACGCAGTATTTT. Protein product: CASSPEGQGRDTQYF.